This TCR beta chain was captured by sequencing in a study of cytomegalovirus exposure and HLA in healthy donors. Turning to this clone: The antigen is unknown.

Study-wide points: Reportedly, HLA-A and HLA-B alleles of most subjects were accurately predicted from TCR beta.

CDR3 length: 13 residues. The V gene's germline CDR1 is MNHEY and CDR2 SVGAGI. The V segment lost 6 bases and the J segment 8 bases; nucleotides outside the gene matches: 7. PCR was performed using 60 Vbeta and 13 Jbeta primers. The table came from immunoSEQ multiplex PCR; TCRdb's copy has only in-frame clones and leaves some out. The sample consists of under 150,000 clones, roughly 74% of them appearing once. Material: PBMCs. The rearrangement uses TRBV6-5 and TRBJ1-2; 9 bases are a match to TRBD1. This clonotype was sampled from a woman between 40 and 50 years old in good health and CMV-seropositive. This CDR3 reads CASRLTGGGGYTF. The CDR3 DNA reads as TGTGCCAGCAGGCTCACAGGGGGCGGAGGCTACACCTTC.